The next 14 T cell receptor beta chains were all read from a single sample in a study of blood T cell repertoires in COVID-19. Method: immunoSEQ multiplex PCR; TCRdb's copy keeps in-frame clones and lacks some. The sample yields 240,000 or so clones, 86% seen once. The sequenced sample was peripheral blood. The receptors here all came from a woman aged 25-40 years who had recovered from COVID-19.

V usage is TRBV10-2 and J usage is TRBJ2-1, with 7 bases matching TRBD1. CDR3 length equals 14 residues. V trimming: 0 bases; J trimming: 8 bases; junction bases outside the gene matches: 4. Germline V gene sequence: CDR1 WSHSY, CDR2 SAAADI. This CDR3 reads CASSESTGADEQFF. CDR3 DNA sequence: TGCGCCAGCAGTGAGTCAACAGGGGCCGATGAGCAGTTCTTC.

This chain links TRBV5-1 with TRBJ1-2, with D maybe TRBD1 (6 bases). Trimming removed 0 bases from V and 8 bases from J, with 17 bases in between. This CDR3 has 15 amino acids. Germline CDR1 and CDR2: SGHRS and YFSETQ. The CDR3 sequence: CASSLETGAAVGYTF. CDR3 sequence (DNA): TGCGCCAGCAGCTTGGAGACAGGAGCGGCGGTCGGCTACACCTTC. Using reference TRBV5-1 and TRBJ1-2 for the parts outside the CDR3, the full variable domain is KAGVTQTPRYLIKTRGQQVTLSCSPISGHRSVSWYQQTPGQGLQFLFEYFSETQRNKGNFPGRFSGRQFSNSRSEMNVSTLELGDSALYLCASSLETGAAVGYTFGSGTRLTVV.

V and J are TRBV6-5 and TRBJ1-5, with D maybe TRBD1 (5 bases). There are 14 residues in the CDR3. Between the trimmed V and J ends, which lost 6 bases and 4 bases, there was a span of 13 bases. Germline lookup yields CDR1 MNHEY and CDR2 SVGAGI. In DNA form, the CDR3 reads TGTGCCAGCAGGACGGGGGGGAGGAATCAGCCCCAGCATTTT. This translates into CASRTGGRNQPQHF.

This clone was observed once. The chain couples TRBV6-5 to TRBJ2-3, with D perhaps matching TRBD1 (5 bases). CDR3 length: 13 residues. Between the trimmed V and J ends, which lost 4 bases and 5 bases, there was a span of 10 bases. Germline V gene data show CDR1 as MNHEY and CDR2 as SVGAGI. The CDR3 region has the DNA TGTGCCAGCAGTTCCCGTAGGGGAGATACGCAGTATTTT. Translated: CASSSRRGDTQYF.

This clone showed up just a few times. The chain links TRBV7-7 to TRBJ2-1, with TRBD2 as a possible D gene (6 bases). The length of the CDR3 is 16 residues. Trimming cost V 1 base and J 8 bases, with 18 bases left between them. CDR1 SSHAT and CDR2 FNYEAQ come from the germline V gene (reference sequence). CDR3 residues: CASSLGLGLLPDEQFF. In DNA form, the CDR3 reads TGTGCCAGCAGCTTAGGACTAGGCCTCCTCCCCGATGAGCAGTTCTTC. Using reference TRBV7-7 and TRBJ2-1 for the parts outside the CDR3, the full variable domain is GAGVSQSPRYKVTKRGQDVTLRCDPISSHATLYWYQQALGQGPEFLTYFNYEAQPDKSGLPSDRFSAERPEGSISTLTIQRTEQRDSAMYRCASSLGLGLLPDEQFFGPGTRLTVL.

The chain combines TRBV6-5 with TRBJ1-1, with 7 bases matching TRBD1. The V gene end was trimmed by 7 bases and the J gene end by 4 bases; junction bases not matched to a gene: 12. The CDR3 contains 15 residues. Germline V gives CDR1 MNHEY, CDR2 SVGAGI. DNA of the CDR3: TGTGCCAGCACCGCTTCTTTGTACAGGGGCACTGAAGCTTTCTTT. It specifies CASTASLYRGTEAFF.

The J gene is TRBJ2-3, the V gene TRBV9; TRBD2 aligns across 12 bases. The CDR3 loop spans 16 amino acids. The trim removed 2 bases at V and 2 bases at J, leaving 3 bases unmatched. Germline-derived CDR1 and CDR2 are SGDLS and YYNGEE. In DNA, the CDR3 is TGTGCCAGCAGCGTTGCTAGCGGGGGGGACACAGATACGCAGTATTTT. Translation: CASSVASGGDTDTQYF.

The V call is TRBV13, the J call TRBJ1-5, with 8 bases that match TRBD1. Germline V gene sequence: CDR1 PRHDT, CDR2 FYEKMQ (reference sequence). With V trimmed by 3 bases and J by 6 bases, 10 bases remained unmatched. The length of the CDR3 is 16 residues. CDR3 sequence: CASSFRGTGSSQPQHF. In DNA, the CDR3 is TGTGCCAGCAGCTTTCGTGGGACAGGTAGTAGTCAGCCCCAGCATTTT.

This sequence joins TRBV2 and TRBJ1-1; tentative D call: TRBD1 (5 bases). The V gene's germline CDR1 is SNHLY and CDR2 FYNNEI. This CDR3 is built from 13 residues. Deletions cut 5 bases from V and 4 bases from J, with 11 bases between. The CDR3 DNA reads as TGTGCCAGCAGTCCGGATAGGGGCACTGAAGCTTTCTTT. Its translation: CASSPDRGTEAFF.

The chain employs TRBV10-2 and TRBJ1-2; TRBD1 matches at 10 bases. The CDR3 is made up of 19 amino acids. V lost 4 bases, J lost 0 bases, and 14 bases stayed unmatched. Germline CDR1 WSHSY, CDR2 SAAADI. CDR3 DNA: TGCGCCAGCAGTGCTGTTACCGGGACAGGGGACCGAGCTAACTATGGCTACACCTTC. Protein product: CASSAVTGTGDRANYGYTF.

The J gene is TRBJ2-7, the V gene TRBV11-2; TRBD1 is a possible D gene (6 bases). Per germline, CDR1 SGHAT and CDR2 FQNNGV. This CDR3 comprises 15 residues. The ends were cut back, 4 bases at V and 3 bases at J, with 16 bases in the middle. CDR3 amino acids: CASSYGTWGGYEQYF. DNA for the CDR3: TGTGCCAGCAGCTACGGGACATGGGGTGGCTACGAGCAGTACTTC.

The rearrangement uses TRBV15 and TRBJ1-5; D is perhaps TRBD1 (5 bases). The CDR3 contains 15 residues. V lost 8 bases and J 4 bases, leaving 18 bases between the germline ends. CDR1 and CDR2 from the germline V gene are LNHNV and YYDKDF (reference sequence). CDR3: CATGPRGLRNQPQHF. The CDR3 DNA sequence: TGTGCCACCGGGCCCCGGGGACTGCGAAATCAGCCCCAGCATTTT.

The V and J genes are TRBV18 and TRBJ2-1; D remains unclear. Germline V gives CDR1 KGHSH, CDR2 LQKENI. The CDR3 loop spans 12 amino acids. V was pared by 1 base and J by 10 bases, with 8 bases between. In DNA form, the CDR3 reads TGTGCCAGCTCACCACTAGGAGAAGAGCAGTTCTTC. Translating it yields CASSPLGEEQFF.

This clone was seen a handful of times. V usage is TRBV5-6 and J usage is TRBJ1-6; D is perhaps TRBD1 (5 bases). The CDR3 runs to 15 residues. Germline V lookup: CDR1 SGHDT, CDR2 YYEEEE. Between the trimmed V and J ends, which lost 0 bases and 5 bases, there was a span of 9 bases. The CDR3 DNA sequence: TGTGCCAGCAGCTTGGCGGGCAGGGATAATTCACCCCTCCACTTT. As protein: CASSLAGRDNSPLHF.